The 23 T cell receptor beta chains below come from one sample, sequenced in a study of T-cell memory formation after mild COVID-19. Each CDR3 protein is one row after TCRdb ran MiXCR on the 5' RACE reads. This sample carries 250,000 to 300,000 distinct CDR3 sequences, more than 15% of them seen once, and the ten largest clones take more than 20%. Material: PBMCs or a T cell subset sorted from them (not recorded which). The receptors were sampled from a man aged 18 to 35 who had mild COVID-19 (a few samples of this study predate the infection). Cell type and time point are not known.

This clonotype appeared a few times. This rearrangement joins TRBV4-1 to TRBJ1-2, with D uncertain. Germline CDR1 reads MGHRA; CDR2 reads YSYEKL. V was clipped by 0 bases and J by 4 bases, with 12 bases between them. The CDR3 is 15 residues long. This CDR3 reads CASSQDWAAAYGYTF. Written as DNA, the CDR3 is TGCGCCAGCAGCCAAGATTGGGCAGCTGCCTATGGCTACACCTTC.

There are many counts of this clonotype. V and J are TRBV7-2 and TRBJ2-5; perhaps TRBD1 as D (6 bases). The V gene lost 0 bases and the J gene lost 1 base, with 15 bases spanning the gap. Looked up from germline, CDR1 is SGHTA and CDR2 is FQGNSA. The CDR3 has 17 amino acids. CDR3 residues: CASSLADRRISQETQYF. Here the CDR3 DNA reads TGTGCCAGCAGCTTAGCCGACAGGAGGATAAGCCAAGAGACCCAGTACTTC. Complete variable domain (other parts from reference TRBV7-2 and TRBJ2-5): GAGVSQSPSNKVTEKGKDVELRCDPISGHTALYWYRQSLGQGLEFLIYFQGNSAPDKSGLPSDRFSAERTGGSVSTLTIQRTQQEDSAVYLCASSLADRRISQETQYFGPGTRLLVL.

This clonotype appeared a few times. This rearrangement joins TRBV10-3 to TRBJ2-3, with a possible D match to TRBD2 (6 bases). Germline V gene sequence: CDR1 ENHRY, CDR2 SYGVKD. This CDR3 region has 12 residues. Trimming left V 3 bases short and J 8 bases short, with 9 bases between. This CDR3 is CAISDAGTTQYF. The CDR3 DNA sequence: TGTGCCATCAGTGATGCGGGGACTACGCAGTATTTT.

This clonotype turned up a few times. This rearrangement joins TRBV29-1 to TRBJ1-5; 9 bases line up with TRBD1. CDR1 SQVTM and CDR2 ANQGSEA come from the germline V gene. Trimming took 7 bases from V and 5 from J; bases not matched to a gene: 6. The CDR3 is made up of 13 amino acids. The DNA of the CDR3 is TGCAGCGGGCCAGACAGGGGGTATCAGCCCCAGCATTTT. The encoded protein is CSGPDRGYQPQHF.

The V call is TRBV29-1, the J call TRBJ1-4, with D tentatively TRBD1 (5 bases). The CDR3 is 16 amino acids. V was clipped by 4 bases and J by 0 bases, with 15 bases between them. Germline V gene data show CDR1 as SQVTM and CDR2 as ANQGSEA. CDR3 region: CSVAGPRGSTNEKLFF. CDR3 bases: TGCAGCGTTGCTGGTCCCCGGGGGTCAACTAATGAAAAACTGTTTTTT.

This chain uses TRBV6-2 or TRBV6-3 with TRBJ2-7; no clear D gene. The CDR3 extends over 14 amino acids. Germline V lookup: CDR1 MNHEY, CDR2 SVGEGT. Trimming pared 6 bases from V and 2 bases from J, leaving 14 bases between. The CDR3 reads CASRKWTDPYEQYV. CDR3 sequence (DNA): TGTGCCAGCAGAAAATGGACGGATCCCTACGAGCAGTACGTC.

This clonotype was found a few times. The J gene is TRBJ2-7, the V gene TRBV4-2; a possible D gene is TRBD1 (5 bases). The CDR3 consists of 15 residues. The germline V gene has CDR1 LGHNA and CDR2 YNFKEQ. The V end was cut by 0 bases, the J end by 7 bases, with 16 bases between. As DNA, the CDR3 is TGTGCCAGCAGCCAAGACTTCAGGGTTGAAAAGGAGCAGTACTTC. Amino acids: CASSQDFRVEKEQYF.

This clonotype was found a few times. This chain links TRBV13 with TRBJ2-3, with D unresolved. Between the trimmed V and J ends, which lost 3 bases and 4 bases, there was a span of 8 bases. Per germline, CDR1 PRHDT and CDR2 FYEKMQ (reference sequence). The CDR3 consists of 13 residues. CDR3 sequence reads: CASSFRLADTQYF. CDR3 sequence (DNA): TGTGCCAGCAGCTTTAGGCTAGCAGATACGCAGTATTTT.

This chain links TRBV28 with TRBJ2-7; 11 bases line up with TRBD2. V shed 6 bases and J 2 bases; nucleotides not matched to a gene: 6. Germline values: CDR1 MDHEN, CDR2 SYDVKM. The CDR3 totals 15 residues. The CDR3 DNA reads TGTGCCAGCAGACTGACTAGCGGGGCAACCTACGAGCAGTACGTC. This encodes CASRLTSGATYEQYV.

In its sample, this clonotype was seen a few times. The chain couples TRBV7-2 to TRBJ2-7, with TRBD1 as a possible D gene (5 bases). The CDR3 sequence is 14 residues long. Trimming cost V 6 bases and J 2 bases, with 14 bases left between them. CDR1 SGHTA and CDR2 FQGNSA come from the germline V gene. The CDR3 nucleotides are TGTGCCAGCAGAGTGGGTGCAGGGCCCTACGAGCAGTACTTC. Its translation is CASRVGAGPYEQYF.

V gene TRBV24-1 combines with J gene TRBJ2-1; D gene unclear. The CDR3 length is 14 residues. CDR1 and CDR2 from the germline V gene are KGHDR and SFDVKD. V was pared by 3 bases and J by 6 bases, with 11 bases between. The CDR3 coding sequence is TGTGCCACCAGTGATCTACCCCCCCTCAATGAGCAGTTCTTC. Protein sequence: CATSDLPPLNEQFF.

This clonotype was recorded many times. This sequence joins TRBV7-2 and TRBJ2-1, with 7 bases matching TRBD1. Trimming at V came to 5 bases and at J to 14 bases, leaving 6 bases not matched to a gene. CDR3 length equals 11 residues. The germline CDR1 and CDR2 sequences are SGHTA and FQGNSA. This CDR3 reads CASSQRQGKFF. CDR3 sequence (DNA): TGTGCCAGCAGCCAGAGACAGGGCAAGTTCTTC. The full variable domain, completed using reference TRBV7-2 and TRBJ2-1, is GAGVSQSPSNKVTEKGKDVELRCDPISGHTALYWYRQSLGQGLEFLIYFQGNSAPDKSGLPSDRFSAERTGGSVSTLTIQRTQQEDSAVYLCASSQRQGKFFGPGTRLTVL.

This clonotype was observed at least ten times. This rearrangement joins TRBV4-3 to TRBJ2-3; the match to TRBD1 covers 8 bases. CDR1 is LGHNA, CDR2 YSLEER, per germline. The V and J ends lost 3 bases and 1 base, in that order; junction bases with no gene match: 3. The CDR3 runs to 15 residues. CDR3 residues: CASSQDRVGTDTQYF. CDR3 sequence (DNA): TGCGCCAGCAGCCAGGACAGGGTTGGCACAGATACGCAGTATTTT.

In its sample, this clonotype was seen a few times. V gene TRBV7-2 combines with J gene TRBJ2-5; tentative D call: TRBD2 (5 bases). The V and J ends lost 7 bases and 5 bases respectively, with 14 bases between them. The V gene's germline CDR1 is SGHTA and CDR2 FQGNSA. CDR3 length: 13 amino acids. The CDR3 DNA is TGTGCCAGCAAGCCGACCTCGGGGGAGACCCAGTACTTC. It is translated as CASKPTSGETQYF.

The CDR3 here is CASSLGTGLTIYEQYF. DNA of the CDR3: TGTGCCAGCAGCCTCGGGACAGGACTTACCATCTACGAGCAGTACTTC. The rearrangement links TRBV5-6 to TRBJ2-7; 8 nucleotides agree with TRBD1. The CDR3 loop spans 16 amino acids. Trimming cost V 4 bases and J 3 bases; bases outside gene matches: 12. Per germline, CDR1 SGHDT and CDR2 YYEEEE. Full variable domain (missing parts from reference TRBV5-6 and TRBJ2-7): DAGVTQSPTHLIKTRGQQVTLRCSPKSGHDTVSWYQQALGQGPQFIFQYYEEEERQRGNFPDRFSGHQFPNYSSELNVNALLLGDSALYLCASSLGTGLTIYEQYFGPGTRLTVT.

V usage is TRBV5-1 and J usage is TRBJ2-3; 11 nucleotides align to TRBD1. The CDR3 has 16 amino acids. The germline gives CDR1 SGHRS, CDR2 YFSETQ. The junction had 8 bases not matched to a gene; V was cut back by 4 bases and J by 4 bases. The CDR3 region is CASSGRTGGASDTQYF. The CDR3 region has the DNA TGCGCCAGCAGCGGGAGGACAGGGGGCGCATCAGATACGCAGTATTTT.

DNA for the CDR3: TGCGCCAGCAGCCTCCGGGAGGGGGTCGGTGAAAAACTGTTTTTT. Translation gives CASSLREGVGEKLFF. The rearrangement links TRBV5-1 to TRBJ1-4; possibly TRBD1 for D (6 bases). Germline loops: CDR1 SGHRS, CDR2 YFSETQ. This CDR3 is built from 15 residues. Trimming stripped 4 bases from V and 7 bases from J, with 17 bases between.

A few counts support this clonotype. The chain combines TRBV27 with TRBJ1-5, with D maybe TRBD1 (6 bases). Germline V gives CDR1 MNHEY, CDR2 SMNVEV (reference sequence). This CDR3 is built from 14 residues. V lost 6 bases and J lost 4, with 13 bases in between. For the CDR3, the DNA is TGTGCCAGCAGCACAGGGCTTCGAAATCAGCCCCAGCATTTT. Residues: CASSTGLRNQPQHF.

This clonotype was counted only a few times. The J gene is TRBJ2-3, the V gene TRBV25-1; no reliable D call. The V and J ends lost 5 bases and 5 bases respectively, with 11 bases between them. Germline-derived CDR1 and CDR2 are MGHDK and SYGVNS. The CDR3 has 13 amino acids. In DNA form, the CDR3 reads TGTGCCAGCAGTCTTCCCCAGGAAGATACGCAGTATTTT. Protein: CASSLPQEDTQYF.

At least ten counts were recorded for this clonotype. V usage is TRBV6-2 or TRBV6-3 and J usage is TRBJ2-5; the D call may be TRBD1 or TRBD2 (5 bases each). Germline V gene lookup returns CDR1 MNHEY and CDR2 SVGEGT. V lost 5 bases to trimming and J lost 1 base, with 8 bases between them. This CDR3 contains 13 residues. The CDR3 nucleotides are TGTGCCAGCAGTGACGGGGCCCAAGAGACCCAGTACTTC. It is translated as CASSDGAQETQYF.

The chain employs TRBV9 and TRBJ1-1; no definite D call. From germline, CDR1 is SGDLS and CDR2 YYNGEE. Trimming removed 7 bases from V and 7 bases from J, with 14 bases in between. The CDR3 is 12 residues long. For the CDR3, the DNA is TGTGCCAGCGGGCAGGCTGATTATGAAGCTTTCTTT. Protein sequence: CASGQADYEAFF.

This clonotype was seen a few times. The CDR3 DNA follows: TGTGCCAGCAGCTTAAGAGCCGCAGGGTCGAACACCGGGGAGCTGTTTTTT. Amino acids: CASSLRAAGSNTGELFF. The rearrangement uses TRBV7-3 and TRBJ2-2; D is possibly TRBD1 (5 bases). This CDR3 comprises 17 residues. V was pared by 1 base and J by 0 bases, with 12 bases between. Germline V gene data show CDR1 as SGHTA and CDR2 as FQGTGA.

This clonotype came up a few times. This chain links TRBV9 with TRBJ2-3, with 14 bases matching TRBD2. This CDR3 spans 18 amino acids. Trimming removed 3 bases from V and 2 bases from J; junction bases left unmatched: 8. Germline values: CDR1 SGDLS, CDR2 YYNGEE. CDR3 nucleotide sequence: TGTGCCAGCAGCGCCCCCGGGACTAGCGGGGGAATCACAGATACGCAGTATTTT. Protein: CASSAPGTSGGITDTQYF.